The 8 T cell receptor beta chains reported below all come from one sample, sequenced in a study of identical twins. TCRdb re-analysed the 5' RACE reads in MiXCR, keeping a single row per CDR3 protein. Among 690,000 or so distinct CDR3 sequences listed, 8.6% were seen once. The same specimen was also included in a second study, on yellow fever vaccine responses in identical twins.

The specimen sequenced was PBMCs. These receptors originate from a woman aged 18-29 years in good health.

The genes are TRBV5-1 and TRBJ1-6, with 10 positions matching TRBD1. Germline V lookup: CDR1 SGHRS, CDR2 YFSETQ. The CDR3 consists of 15 residues. The V gene end was trimmed by 4 bases and the J gene end by 7 bases; junction bases not matched to a gene: 5. The CDR3 nucleotides read TGCGCCAGCAGCGTCAGGGGACAGGGGAATTCACCCCTCCACTTT. It translates to CASSVRGQGNSPLHF.

This clonotype occurred many times. The chain carries TRBV7-8 and TRBJ2-7; TRBD2 matches 13 bases. V gave up 2 bases and J gave up 0 bases; unmatched junction bases: 1. Germline CDR1 is SGHVS and CDR2 is FQNEAQ. There are 16 residues in the CDR3. In DNA form, the CDR3 reads TGTGCCAGCAGCTTATGGACTAGCGGGAGCTCCTACGAGCAGTACTTC. Translation gives CASSLWTSGSSYEQYF.

The rearrangement links TRBV15 to TRBJ2-1, with D uncertain. V was trimmed by 8 bases and J by 2 bases, leaving 13 bases between them. The CDR3 spans 14 residues. From germline, CDR1 is LNHNV and CDR2 YYDKDF (reference sequence). The CDR3 DNA is TGTGCCACCGCATGGCCAGGCGCCTACAATGAGCAGTTCTTC. This gives the protein CATAWPGAYNEQFF.

This clonotype was seen a handful of times. The V and J genes are TRBV28 and TRBJ1-4; D is unclear. The CDR3 sequence is 17 residues long. Germline lookup yields CDR1 MDHEN and CDR2 SYDVKM. The germline V and J ends were trimmed by 1 base and 4 bases, with 16 bases remaining between them. The CDR3 sequence: CASSLSDSLGNNEKLFF. The CDR3 DNA sequence: TGTGCCAGCAGTTTATCCGATTCCCTTGGGAATAATGAAAAACTGTTTTTT.

This clonotype was seen ten or more times. The chain uses TRBV24-1 and TRBJ2-2, with 7 bases that match TRBD1. This CDR3 spans 16 amino acids. Germline CDR1 KGHDR, CDR2 SFDVKD. Trimming took 4 bases from V and 7 from J; bases not matched to a gene: 11. The CDR3: CATSEPSATGSGELFF. The CDR3 nucleotides are TGTGCCACCAGTGAGCCATCGGCGACAGGGAGCGGGGAGCTGTTTTTT.

This clonotype has a handful of counts. Here the CDR3 reads CASTGQRGGADTQYF. The CDR3 DNA reads as TGTGCCAGCACCGGTCAGCGGGGTGGTGCAGATACGCAGTATTTT. The V gene is TRBV12-3 or TRBV12-4, the J gene TRBJ2-3; 7 bases align to TRBD2. J lost 4 bases, V lost 7 bases, and 11 bases had no gene match. This CDR3 region has 15 residues.

The chain employs TRBV20-1 and TRBJ2-3; TRBD1 aligns across 9 bases. With 0 bases clipped from V and 6 bases from J, the junction kept 7 bases outside the gene matches. CDR3 size: 15 residues. Germline V gene data show CDR1 as DFQATT and CDR2 as SNEGSKA (reference sequence). In DNA, the CDR3 is TGCAGTGCTAGAGATTGGGACAGGGTTTCGGATACGCAGTATTTT. This encodes CSARDWDRVSDTQYF.

The chain links TRBV7-8 to TRBJ2-2; 9 positions agree with TRBD1. The CDR3 has 18 amino acids. Germline V lookup: CDR1 SGHVS, CDR2 FQNEAQ. V lost 5 bases to trimming and J lost 3 bases; unmatched junction nucleotides: 13. CDR3: CASSPSPGQGRYTGELFF. Written as DNA, the CDR3 is TGTGCCAGCAGCCCCTCCCCGGGACAGGGAAGGTACACCGGGGAGCTGTTTTTT.